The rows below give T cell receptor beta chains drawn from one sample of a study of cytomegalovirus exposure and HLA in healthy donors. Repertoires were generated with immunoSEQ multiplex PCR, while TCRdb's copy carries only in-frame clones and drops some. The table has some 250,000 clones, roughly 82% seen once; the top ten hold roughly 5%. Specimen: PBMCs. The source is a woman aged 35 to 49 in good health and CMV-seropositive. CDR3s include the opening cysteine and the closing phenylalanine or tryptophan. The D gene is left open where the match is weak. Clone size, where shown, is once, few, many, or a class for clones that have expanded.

CASSLGGYEQYF	TGTGCCAGCAGCCTCGGGGGCTACGAGCAGTACTTC	TRBV5-5	TRBJ2-7	.	.
CAWTSRADNEQFF	TGTGCCTGGACCTCGCGGGCAGACAATGAGCAGTTCTTC	TRBV30	TRBJ2-1	.	few
CASSRTAPYEQYF	TGTGCCAGCAGTCGGACTGCCCCCTACGAGCAGTACTTC	TRBV28	TRBJ2-7	.	.
CASSFISDQPQHF	TGTGCCAGCAGCTTCATAAGCGATCAGCCCCAGCATTTT	TRBV7-2	TRBJ1-5	.	.
CAWSGSYTGELFF	TGTGCCTGGAGCGGGTCCTACACCGGGGAGCTGTTTTTT	TRBV30	TRBJ2-2	.	.
CSVSTGGIIGYTF	TGCAGCGTCAGTACAGGGGGCATCATTGGCTACACCTTC	TRBV29-1	TRBJ1-2	TRBD1	.
CASSRGWYEQYF	TGTGCCAGCAGCAGGGGATGGTACGAGCAGTACTTC	TRBV6-1	TRBJ2-7	.	.
CASSIPKPVGQGALILNNEQFF	TGTGCCAGTAGTATTCCCAAACCGGTAGGACAGGGGGCTCTCATCCTAAACAATGAGCAGTTCTTC	TRBV19	TRBJ2-1	TRBD1	.
CASSDGTVNTGELFF	TGTGCCAGCAGTGACGGGACTGTGAACACCGGGGAGCTGTTTTTT	TRBV6-1	TRBJ2-2	.	.
CASSQEGLAGRTDTQYF	TGCGCCAGCAGCCAAGAGGGGCTAGCGGGCCGCACAGATACGCAGTATTTT	TRBV4-1	TRBJ2-3	TRBD2	once
CATRTGGVASNQPQHF	TGTGCCACCAGGACAGGGGGGGTCGCCAGCAATCAGCCCCAGCATTTT	TRBV19	TRBJ1-5	TRBD1	.
CASSLGAASYEQYF	TGTGCCAGCAGCTTAGGGGCAGCCTCCTACGAGCAGTACTTC	TRBV7-8	TRBJ2-7	.	.
CASSAGGNQPQHF	TGTGCCAGCAGCGCAGGAGGGAATCAGCCCCAGCATTTT	TRBV7-2	TRBJ1-5	.	.
CASSLALSGGHGYTF	TGTGCCAGCAGCTTAGCCTTATCAGGGGGGCATGGCTACACCTTC	TRBV7-9	TRBJ1-2	TRBD1	few
CASSSGTYEQYF	TGTGCCAGCAGCTCGGGAACCTACGAGCAGTACTTC	TRBV7-9	TRBJ2-7	.	few
CASRQTGGREGYEQYF	TGTGCCAGCAGGCAGACAGGGGGCCGGGAGGGGTACGAGCAGTACTTC	TRBV2	TRBJ2-7	TRBD1	.
CASSGTSGSYEQYF	TGTGCCAGCAGCGGGACTAGCGGGAGTTACGAGCAGTACTTC	TRBV9	TRBJ2-7	TRBD2	.
CAWSVGQGSYGYTF	TGTGCCTGGAGTGTCGGTCAGGGTAGTTATGGCTACACCTTC	TRBV30	TRBJ1-2	.	.
CASSRDRPSYNEQFF	TGTGCCAGCAGTCGGGACAGACCCTCCTACAATGAGCAGTTCTTC	TRBV6-1	TRBJ2-1	TRBD1	.
CASSLASTANTGELFF	TGCGCCAGCAGCTTGGCTAGCACGGCGAACACCGGGGAGCTGTTTTTT	TRBV5-1	TRBJ2-2	.	once
CASSSRKTSGPSYNEQFF	TGTGCCAGCAGCTCTCGAAAGACTAGCGGTCCCTCCTACAATGAGCAGTTCTTC	TRBV7-9	TRBJ2-1	TRBD2	.